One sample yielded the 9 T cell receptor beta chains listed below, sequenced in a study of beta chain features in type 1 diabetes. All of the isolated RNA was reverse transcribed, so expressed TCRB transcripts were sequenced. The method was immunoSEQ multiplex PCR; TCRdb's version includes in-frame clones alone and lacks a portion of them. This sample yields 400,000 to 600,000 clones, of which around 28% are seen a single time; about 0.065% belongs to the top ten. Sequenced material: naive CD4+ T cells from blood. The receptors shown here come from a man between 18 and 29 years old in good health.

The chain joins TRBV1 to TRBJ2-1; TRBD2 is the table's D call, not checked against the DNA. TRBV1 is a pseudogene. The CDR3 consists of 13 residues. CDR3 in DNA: TGCACCAGCAGCCAAGGACTAGCTGGGAAGGAGTTCTTC. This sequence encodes CTSSQGLAGKEFF.

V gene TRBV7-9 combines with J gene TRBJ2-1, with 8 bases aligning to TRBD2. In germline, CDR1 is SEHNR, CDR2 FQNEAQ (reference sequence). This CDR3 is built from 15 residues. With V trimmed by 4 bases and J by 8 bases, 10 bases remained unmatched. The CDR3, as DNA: TGTGCCAGCAGCTCCTTAGCGGGGAGGGCCCATGAGCAGTTCTTC. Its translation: CASSSLAGRAHEQFF.

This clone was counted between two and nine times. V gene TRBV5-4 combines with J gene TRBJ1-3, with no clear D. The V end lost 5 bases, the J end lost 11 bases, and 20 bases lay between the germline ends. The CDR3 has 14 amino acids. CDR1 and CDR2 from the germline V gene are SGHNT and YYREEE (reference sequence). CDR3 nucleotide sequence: TGTGCCAGCAGAATCTGGAATATCGAGGGCGCCATATATTTT. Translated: CASRIWNIEGAIYF.

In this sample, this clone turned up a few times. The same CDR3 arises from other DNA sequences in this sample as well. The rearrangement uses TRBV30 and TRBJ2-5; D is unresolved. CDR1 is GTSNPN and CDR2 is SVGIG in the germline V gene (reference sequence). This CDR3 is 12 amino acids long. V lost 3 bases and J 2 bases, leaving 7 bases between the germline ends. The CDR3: CAWRGRQETQYF. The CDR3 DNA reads TGTGCCTGGAGAGGGCGGCAAGAGACCCAGTACTTC.

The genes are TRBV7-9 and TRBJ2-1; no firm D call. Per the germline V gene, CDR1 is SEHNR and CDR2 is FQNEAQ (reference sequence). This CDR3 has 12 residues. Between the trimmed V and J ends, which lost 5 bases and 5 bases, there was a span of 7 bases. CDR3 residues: CASSPLDNEQFF. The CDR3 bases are TGTGCCAGCAGCCCGCTGGACAATGAGCAGTTCTTC. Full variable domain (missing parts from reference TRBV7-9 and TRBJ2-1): DTGVSQNPRHKITKRGQNVTFRCDPISEHNRLYWYRQTLGQGPEFLTYFQNEAQLEKSRLLSDRFSAERPKGSFSTLEIQRTEQGDSAMYLCASSPLDNEQFFGPGTRLTVL.

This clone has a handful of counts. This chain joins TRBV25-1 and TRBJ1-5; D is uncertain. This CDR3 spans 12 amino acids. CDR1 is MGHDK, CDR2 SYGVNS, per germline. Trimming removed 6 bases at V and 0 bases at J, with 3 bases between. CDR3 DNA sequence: TGTGCCAGCAGCTATAGCAATCAGCCCCAGCATTTT. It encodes CASSYSNQPQHF.

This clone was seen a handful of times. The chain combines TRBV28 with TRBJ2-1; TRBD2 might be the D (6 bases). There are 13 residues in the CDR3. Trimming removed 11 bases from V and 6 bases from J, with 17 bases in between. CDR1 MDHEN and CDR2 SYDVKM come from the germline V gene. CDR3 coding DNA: TGTGCCTCGGGGGAACACCAAGTCAATGAGCAGTTCTTC. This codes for CASGEHQVNEQFF.

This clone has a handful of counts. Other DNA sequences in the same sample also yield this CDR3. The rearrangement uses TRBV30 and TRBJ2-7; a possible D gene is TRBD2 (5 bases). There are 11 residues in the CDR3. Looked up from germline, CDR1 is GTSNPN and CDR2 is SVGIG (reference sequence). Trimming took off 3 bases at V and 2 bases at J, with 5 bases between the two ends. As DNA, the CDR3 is TGTGCCTGGAGGAGGGCCTACGAGCAGTACTTC. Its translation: CAWRRAYEQYF.

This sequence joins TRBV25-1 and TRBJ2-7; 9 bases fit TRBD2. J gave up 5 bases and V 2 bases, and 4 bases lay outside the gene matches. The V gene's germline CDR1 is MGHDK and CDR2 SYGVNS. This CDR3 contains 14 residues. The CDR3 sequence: CASSELAGRNEQYF. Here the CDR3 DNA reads TGTGCCAGCAGTGAACTAGCGGGACGGAACGAGCAGTACTTC.